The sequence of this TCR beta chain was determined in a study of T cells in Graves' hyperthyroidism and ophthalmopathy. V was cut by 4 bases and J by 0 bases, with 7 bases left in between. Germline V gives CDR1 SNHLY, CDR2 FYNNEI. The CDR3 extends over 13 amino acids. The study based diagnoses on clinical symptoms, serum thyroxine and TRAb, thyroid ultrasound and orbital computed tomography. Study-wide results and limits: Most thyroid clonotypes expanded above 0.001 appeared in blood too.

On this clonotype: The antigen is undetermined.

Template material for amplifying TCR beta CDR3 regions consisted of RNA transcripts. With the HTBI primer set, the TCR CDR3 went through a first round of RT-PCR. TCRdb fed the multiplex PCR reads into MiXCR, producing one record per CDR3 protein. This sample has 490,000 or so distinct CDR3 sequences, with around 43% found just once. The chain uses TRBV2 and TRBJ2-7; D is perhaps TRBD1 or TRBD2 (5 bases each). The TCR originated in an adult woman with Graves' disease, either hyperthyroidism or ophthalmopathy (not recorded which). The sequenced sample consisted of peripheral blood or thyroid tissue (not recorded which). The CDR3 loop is CASSGGPSYEQYF. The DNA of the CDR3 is TGTGCCAGCAGTGGGGGACCCTCCTACGAGCAGTACTTC.